This passage covers 21 T cell receptor beta chains from one sample sequenced in a study of blood T cell repertoires in COVID-19 (dated by TCRdb to 2018 to 2021). Library method: the immunoSEQ multiplex PCR assay. Entries here come from immuneACCESS through TCRdb and include only in-frame sequences with V and J called. Some clones fail to appear in such tables; in the studies checked, an unresolved V gene covers under half of the shortfall, and the cause of the remainder is unknown. The sample table lists about 670,000 clones, 75% to 90% of them with a count of one. The ten largest make up roughly 0.25% of the sample. Input material: peripheral blood. These receptors were taken from a woman under 30 with acute or convalescent COVID-19.

This rearrangement joins TRBV18 to TRBJ2-2, with a weak D call TRBD1 (6 bases). Trimming took 3 bases from V and 1 from J, leaving 12 bases between them. Germline V gene lookup returns CDR1 KGHSH and CDR2 LQKENI. CDR3 length: 16 amino acids. CDR3 coding DNA: TGTGCCAGCTCACCTAACGCAGGGGAGAACACCGGGGAGCTGTTTTTT. Translated: CASSPNAGENTGELFF. Full variable domain (missing parts from reference TRBV18 and TRBJ2-2): NAGVMQNPRHLVRRRGQEARLRCSPMKGHSHVYWYRQLPEEGLKFMVYLQKENIIDESGMPKERFSAEFPKEGPSILRIQQVVRGDSAAYFCASSPNAGENTGELFFGEGSRLTVL.

This chain links TRBV24-1 with TRBJ2-3, with 9 bases that match TRBD1. The trim removed 2 bases at V and 2 bases at J, leaving 7 bases unmatched. Per the germline V gene, CDR1 is KGHDR and CDR2 is SFDVKD. CDR3 length: 17 residues. CDR3 protein: CATSDSGTGLFTDTQYF. The CDR3 DNA reads as TGTGCCACCAGTGATTCCGGGACAGGGTTGTTCACAGATACGCAGTATTTT.

This clone has just one count. This chain joins TRBV6-5 and TRBJ1-2, with 8 positions matching TRBD1. V trimming: 9 bases; J trimming: 7 bases; junction bases outside the gene matches: 13. The germline gives CDR1 MNHEY, CDR2 SVGAGI. The CDR3 consists of 14 residues. The CDR3 reads CASESGQGIFGYTF. The CDR3 region has the DNA TGTGCCAGTGAGTCTGGACAGGGAATATTTGGCTACACCTTC.

J is TRBJ2-7 and V is TRBV7-8, with 9 bases fitting TRBD1. Unmatched junction bases numbered 11, after V lost 7 bases and J lost 7 bases. CDR3 length: 14 amino acids. Germline CDR1 SGHVS, CDR2 FQNEAQ. The DNA of the CDR3 is TGTGCCAGCACCCCCAGGACAGGGGCAGGGGAGCAGTACTTC. It is translated as CASTPRTGAGEQYF.

The chain combines TRBV19 with TRBJ2-1; unclear D gene. The CDR3 consists of 16 residues. Germline lookup yields CDR1 LNHDA and CDR2 SQIVND (reference sequence). Trimming left V 1 base short and J 5 bases short, with 15 bases between. For the CDR3, the DNA is TGTGCCAGTAGTATAGGGGTTTCAGGTCTCAACAATGAGCAGTTCTTC. This encodes CASSIGVSGLNNEQFF.

This clone was observed a single time. This rearrangement joins TRBV9 to TRBJ2-3; 9 bases fit TRBD2. Germline CDR1 reads SGDLS; CDR2 reads YYNGEE. This CDR3 is built from 16 residues. J was trimmed by 5 bases and V by 4 bases; bases with no gene match: 11. CDR3 in DNA: TGTGCCAGCAGCAACTTGGGACCAGCGGGAGGAGATACGCAGTATTTT. Protein product: CASSNLGPAGGDTQYF.

The chain combines TRBV3-1 (or the pseudogene TRBV3-2) with TRBJ1-2; D is uncertain. Germline CDR1 and CDR2: LGHDT and YNNKEL (reference sequence). V dropped 1 base and J dropped 4 bases, with 7 bases sitting between them. The CDR3 contains 13 residues. The CDR3 bases are TGTGCCAGCAGCCAAGCCCTCGGCTATGGCTACACCTTC. Amino acid sequence: CASSQALGYGYTF.

V gene TRBV6-6 combines with J gene TRBJ1-3; D remains unclear. CDR1 and CDR2 (germline): MNHNY, SVGAGI (reference sequence). The germline V and J ends were trimmed by 5 bases and 0 bases, with 11 bases remaining between them. This CDR3 has 15 amino acids. CDR3 coding DNA: TGTGCCAGCAGTCCTGACAAGGCCTCTGGAAACACCATATATTTT. This translates into CASSPDKASGNTIYF.

The DNA for the CDR3 is TGTGCCAGCAGCGTTTTTTCCGACATTGCCCTATATGGCTACACCTTC. Amino acid sequence: CASSVFSDIALYGYTF. The chain joins TRBV9 to TRBJ1-2; no definite D call. The germline V and J ends were trimmed by 2 bases and 5 bases, with 19 bases remaining between them. CDR1 and CDR2 from the germline V gene are SGDLS and YYNGEE. The CDR3 spans 16 residues. Combining the CDR3 with reference TRBV9 and TRBJ1-2 gives the whole variable domain DSGVTQTPKHLITATGQRVTLRCSPRSGDLSVYWYQQSLDQGLQFLIQYYNGEERAKGNILERFSAQQFPDLHSELNLSSLELGDSALYFCASSVFSDIALYGYTFGSGTRLTVV.

V usage is TRBV3-1 (or the pseudogene TRBV3-2) and J usage is TRBJ2-1, with D possibly being TRBD1 (6 bases). This CDR3 spans 12 amino acids. The germline gives CDR1 LGHDT, CDR2 YNNKEL (reference sequence). V was clipped by 1 base and J by 15 bases, with 13 bases between them. CDR3 nucleotides: TGTGCCAGCAGCCAAGCCGGGACAAAAAGGTTCTTC. This gives the protein CASSQAGTKRFF.

V is TRBV18 and J is TRBJ2-2, with 7 bases identical to TRBD2. CDR1 is KGHSH and CDR2 is LQKENI in the germline V gene. The ends lost 4 bases at V and 6 bases at J; junction bases unmatched: 8. The CDR3 contains 15 residues. CDR3 sequence (DNA): TGTGCCAGCTCACGTACGGCGGGAGATCCCGGGGAGCTGTTTTTT. Amino acid sequence: CASSRTAGDPGELFF.

The CDR3 sequence is CASSLSIRTGPNYGYTF. As DNA, the CDR3 is TGTGCCAGCAGCTTAAGTATACGGACAGGGCCTAACTATGGCTACACCTTC. V usage is TRBV11-2 and J usage is TRBJ1-2; 8 positions match TRBD1. The CDR3 sequence is 17 residues long. V trimming: 2 bases; J trimming: 0 bases; junction bases outside the gene matches: 8. Germline-derived CDR1 and CDR2 are SGHAT and FQNNGV.

This chain links TRBV20-1 with TRBJ2-3; D is uncertain. Germline lookup yields CDR1 DFQATT and CDR2 SNEGSKA (reference sequence). V lost 4 bases to trimming and J lost 5 bases, with 7 bases between them. CDR3 size: 11 residues. CDR3 coding DNA: TGCAGTGCTACCCCGGGAGATACGCAGTATTTT. Translating gives CSATPGDTQYF.

J is TRBJ2-7 and V is TRBV5-4; 8 bases map to TRBD2. This CDR3 is built from 15 residues. Germline assignment: CDR1 SGHNT and CDR2 YYREEE (reference sequence). The V segment lost 0 bases and the J segment 9 bases; nucleotides outside the gene matches: 11. The CDR3 region has the DNA TGTGCCAGCAGCTTGGGGGCCGGGGGGGCAATTATGCAGTACTTC. The encoded protein is CASSLGAGGAIMQYF. Full variable domain (missing parts from reference TRBV5-4 and TRBJ2-7): ETGVTQSPTHLIKTRGQQVTLRCSSQSGHNTVSWYQQALGQGPQFIFQYYREEENGRGNFPPRFSGLQFPNYSSELNVNALELDDSALYLCASSLGAGGAIMQYFGPGTRLTVT.

V usage is TRBV6-5 and J usage is TRBJ2-5, with 8 bases matching TRBD2. Germline values: CDR1 MNHEY, CDR2 SVGAGI. The junction had 6 bases not matched to a gene; V was cut back by 7 bases and J by 5 bases. The CDR3 totals 13 residues. In DNA form, the CDR3 reads TGTGCCAGCACCCGGGGGGGCCTCGAGACCCAGTACTTC. This sequence encodes CASTRGGLETQYF.

The V call is TRBV6-6, the J call TRBJ2-2; 8 nucleotides match TRBD1. CDR1 and CDR2 from the germline V gene are MNHNY and SVGAGI (reference sequence). Trimming cost V 8 bases and J 0 bases; bases outside gene matches: 5. The CDR3 spans 15 residues. The CDR3 region is CASGPRGPNTGELFF. DNA for the CDR3: TGTGCCAGCGGGCCCAGGGGGCCGAACACCGGGGAGCTGTTTTTT.

V is TRBV18 and J is TRBJ2-5, with D tentatively TRBD2 (5 bases). CDR1 and CDR2 (germline): KGHSH, LQKENI. V was clipped by 3 bases and J by 4 bases, with 18 bases between them. CDR3 length equals 16 residues. CDR3 sequence: CASSPPGVGVGETQYF. DNA for the CDR3: TGTGCCAGCTCACCCCCCGGCGTCGGGGTGGGAGAGACCCAGTACTTC. The variable domain in full, with the rest retrieved from reference TRBV18 and TRBJ2-5, is NAGVMQNPRHLVRRRGQEARLRCSPMKGHSHVYWYRQLPEEGLKFMVYLQKENIIDESGMPKERFSAEFPKEGPSILRIQQVVRGDSAAYFCASSPPGVGVGETQYFGPGTRLLVL.

The chain joins TRBV18 to TRBJ1-3; the D gene is possibly TRBD1 (5 bases). CDR1 is KGHSH and CDR2 is LQKENI in the germline V gene. V shed 3 bases and J shed 3 bases, with 9 bases lying between them. This CDR3 spans 14 amino acids. CDR3 region: CASSPTTDGNTIYF. The DNA for the CDR3 is TGTGCCAGCTCACCGACGACAGATGGAAACACCATATATTTT.

The chain has TRBV7-9 and TRBJ1-1; 7 bases fit TRBD1. Germline V gene lookup returns CDR1 SEHNR and CDR2 FQNEAQ (reference sequence). The CDR3 extends over 17 amino acids. V was clipped by 0 bases and J by 1 base; unmatched bases: 8. The CDR3 loop is CASSLASSTGTNTEAFF. CDR3 coding DNA: TGTGCCAGCAGCTTAGCGAGTTCGACAGGGACGAACACTGAAGCTTTCTTT.

The chain recombines TRBV7-8 with TRBJ1-2; D is unclear. Trimming removed 2 bases from V and 5 bases from J, with 18 bases in between. In germline, CDR1 is SGHVS, CDR2 FQNEAQ. The CDR3 extends over 16 amino acids. CDR3 loop: CASSLPPGRVEYGYTF. The CDR3 coding sequence is TGTGCCAGCAGCTTACCCCCGGGAAGGGTAGAATATGGCTACACCTTC.

V and J are TRBV27 and TRBJ2-5, with a tentative D call TRBD2 (6 bases). The CDR3 has 15 residues. The V end was cut by 6 bases, the J end by 5 bases, with 19 bases between. Germline V gene sequence: CDR1 MNHEY, CDR2 SMNVEV (reference sequence). The CDR3 spells CASRGGRRGYETQYF. The CDR3 bases are TGTGCCAGCAGGGGGGGACGGAGGGGTTACGAGACCCAGTACTTC.